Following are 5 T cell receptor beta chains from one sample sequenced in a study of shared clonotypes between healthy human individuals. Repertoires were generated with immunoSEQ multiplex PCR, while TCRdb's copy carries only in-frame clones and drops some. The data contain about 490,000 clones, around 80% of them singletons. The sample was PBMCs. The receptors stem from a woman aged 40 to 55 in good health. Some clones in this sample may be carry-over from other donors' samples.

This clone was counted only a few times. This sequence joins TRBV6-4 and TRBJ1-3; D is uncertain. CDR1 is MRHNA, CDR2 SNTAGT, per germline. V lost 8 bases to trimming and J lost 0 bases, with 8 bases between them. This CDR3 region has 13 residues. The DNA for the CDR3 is TGTGCCAGCCCCCTCAGCTCTGGAAACACCATATATTTT. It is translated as CASPLSSGNTIYF.

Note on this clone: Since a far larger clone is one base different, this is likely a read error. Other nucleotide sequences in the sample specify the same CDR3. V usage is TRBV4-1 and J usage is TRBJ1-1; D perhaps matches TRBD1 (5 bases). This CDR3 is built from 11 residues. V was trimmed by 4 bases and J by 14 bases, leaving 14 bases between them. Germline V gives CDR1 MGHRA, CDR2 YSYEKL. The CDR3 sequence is CASSPGGRAFF. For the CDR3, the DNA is TGCGCCAGCAGCCCCGGGGGGAGAGCCTTCTTT.

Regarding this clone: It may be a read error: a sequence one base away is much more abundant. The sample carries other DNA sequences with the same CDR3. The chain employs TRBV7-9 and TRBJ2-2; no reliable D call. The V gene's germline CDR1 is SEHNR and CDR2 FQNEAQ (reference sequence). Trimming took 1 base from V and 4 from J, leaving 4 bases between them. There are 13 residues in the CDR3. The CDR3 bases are TGTGCCAGCAGCTTAGGGGGCACCGGGGAGCTGTTTTTT. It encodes CASSLGGTGELFF.

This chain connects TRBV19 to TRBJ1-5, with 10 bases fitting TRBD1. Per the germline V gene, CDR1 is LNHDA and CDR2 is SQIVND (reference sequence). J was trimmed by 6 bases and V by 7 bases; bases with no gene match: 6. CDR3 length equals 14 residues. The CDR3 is CASTPTGGVQPQHF. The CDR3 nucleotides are TGTGCCAGTACCCCGACAGGGGGCGTTCAGCCCCAGCATTTT.

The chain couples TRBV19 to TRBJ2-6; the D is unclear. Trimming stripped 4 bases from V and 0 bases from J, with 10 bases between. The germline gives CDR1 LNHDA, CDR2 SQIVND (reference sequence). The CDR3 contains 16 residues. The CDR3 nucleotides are TGTGCCAGTAGTAAGGCCGGAAACTCTGGGGCCAACGTCCTGACTTTC. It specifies CASSKAGNSGANVLTF. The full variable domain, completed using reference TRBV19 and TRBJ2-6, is DGGITQSPKYLFRKEGQNVTLSCEQNLNHDAMYWYRQDPGQGLRLIYYSQIVNDFQKGDIAEGYSVSREKKESFPLTVTSAQKNPTAFYLCASSKAGNSGANVLTFGAGSRLTVL.